These 5 T cell receptor beta chains were sequenced from one sample in a study of blood T cell repertoires in COVID-19. The table came from immunoSEQ multiplex PCR; TCRdb's copy has only in-frame clones and leaves some out. The sample consists of hundreds of thousands of clones, roughly 85% of them appearing once. The sample taken for sequencing was PBMCs or T cells enriched from blood (not recorded which). The receptors come from a woman in her forties or fifties with acute COVID-19.

This chain uses TRBV5-1 with TRBJ1-3; D is ambiguous. CDR3 length equals 16 residues. The V gene lost 0 bases and the J gene lost 1 base, with 11 bases spanning the gap. Germline V gene sequence: CDR1 SGHRS, CDR2 YFSETQ. The CDR3 nucleotides are TGCGCCAGCAGCTTGGCCGGCGCGGGGTCTGGAAACACCATATATTTT. Encoded protein: CASSLAGAGSGNTIYF.

The chain recombines TRBV24-1 with TRBJ2-2; possibly TRBD1 for D (5 bases). The CDR3 is made up of 14 amino acids. Germline assignment: CDR1 KGHDR and CDR2 SFDVKD. V was trimmed by 5 bases and J by 0 bases, leaving 6 bases between them. In DNA form, the CDR3 reads TGTGCCACCAGTGGACAGACGAACACCGGGGAGCTGTTTTTT. Translating gives CATSGQTNTGELFF.

V gene TRBV5-6 combines with J gene TRBJ2-7; D is unresolved. The germline V gene has CDR1 SGHDT and CDR2 YYEEEE. Trimming took 4 bases from V and 3 from J, leaving 20 bases between them. This CDR3 spans 16 amino acids. This CDR3 is CASSQTTAAEDYEQYF. Here the CDR3 DNA reads TGTGCCAGCAGCCAAACGACGGCGGCTGAGGACTACGAGCAGTACTTC.

In this sample, this clone turned up a few times. The chain joins TRBV2 to TRBJ2-3; the D gene is possibly TRBD2 (6 bases). V lost 7 bases and J lost 1, with 12 bases in between. In germline, CDR1 is SNHLY, CDR2 FYNNEI. This CDR3 is built from 14 residues. The CDR3 nucleotides read TGTGCCAGCACTCTCGAGCGGGGCACAGATACGCAGTATTTT. Translating it yields CASTLERGTDTQYF. The entire variable domain, with the rest obtained from reference TRBV2 and TRBJ2-3, is as follows: EPEVTQTPSHQVTQMGQEVILRCVPISNHLYFYWYRQILGQKVEFLVSFYNNEISEKSEIFDDQFSVERPDGSNFTLKIRSTKLEDSAMYFCASTLERGTDTQYFGPGTRLTVL.

The chain joins TRBV9 to TRBJ2-1; 9 bases fit TRBD1. Germline V gives CDR1 SGDLS, CDR2 YYNGEE. The CDR3 extends over 16 amino acids. The V gene end was trimmed by 1 base and the J gene end by 4 bases; junction bases not matched to a gene: 6. The CDR3 nucleotides are TGTGCCAGCAGCGTATACGGGGACAGGGAATACAATGAGCAGTTCTTC. Its translation is CASSVYGDREYNEQFF. Together with reference TRBV9 and TRBJ2-1, the CDR3 gives the full variable domain: DSGVTQTPKHLITATGQRVTLRCSPRSGDLSVYWYQQSLDQGLQFLIQYYNGEERAKGNILERFSAQQFPDLHSELNLSSLELGDSALYFCASSVYGDREYNEQFFGPGTRLTVL.